The next 29 T cell receptor beta chains were all read from a single sample in a study of CD8 T cells in ankylosing spondylitis. TCRdb re-derived calls from the 5' RACE reads in MiXCR, one entry per CDR3 protein. The sample includes fewer than 400,000 distinct CDR3 sequences, roughly 14% of them seen just once. The specimen sequenced was blood, either unsorted or a sorted T cell fraction (not recorded which). The receptors here all came from a male donor with ankylosing spondylitis or in good health (not recorded which).

The sample holds a few counts of this clonotype. The chain is built from TRBV7-6 and TRBJ2-1; D perhaps matches TRBD2 (5 bases). The germline V gene has CDR1 SGHVS and CDR2 FNYEAQ. CDR3 size: 15 residues. V lost 1 base and J 2 bases, leaving 9 bases between the germline ends. For the CDR3, the DNA is TGTGCCAGCAGCTTAGAGGGAGCGGCCTACAATGAGCAGTTCTTC. As protein: CASSLEGAAYNEQFF. The full variable domain, completed using reference TRBV7-6 and TRBJ2-1, is GAGVSQSPRYKVTKRGQDVALRCDPISGHVSLYWYRQALGQGPEFLTYFNYEAQQDKSGLPNDRFSAERPEGSISTLTIQRTEQRDSAMYRCASSLEGAAYNEQFFGPGTRLTVL.

This clonotype was counted between two and nine times. J is TRBJ1-6 and V is TRBV2; D perhaps matches TRBD1 (5 bases). The CDR3 length is 16 residues. Germline V CDR1 and CDR2: SNHLY, FYNNEI. V lost 4 bases and J 6 bases, leaving 16 bases between the germline ends. CDR3 in DNA: TGTGCCAGCAGTGGGGTTGGGACTGTATCTAATTCACCCCTCCACTTT. Encoded protein: CASSGVGTVSNSPLHF. The variable domain in full, with the rest retrieved from reference TRBV2 and TRBJ1-6, is EPEVTQTPSHQVTQMGQEVILRCVPISNHLYFYWYRQILGQKVEFLVSFYNNEISEKSEIFDDQFSVERPDGSNFTLKIRSTKLEDSAMYFCASSGVGTVSNSPLHFGNGTRLTVT.

The table lists this clonotype with a few counts. V and J are TRBV20-1 and TRBJ2-3; TRBD2 matches 9 bases. The CDR3 length is 15 residues. J was trimmed by 0 bases and V by 6 bases; bases with no gene match: 7. CDR1 is DFQATT, CDR2 SNEGSKA, per germline (reference sequence). The CDR3 DNA reads TGCAGTGCCCACGTGGCGGGGGGGAGCACAGATACGCAGTATTTT. Protein product: CSAHVAGGSTDTQYF.

The sample holds a few counts of this clonotype. This sequence joins TRBV5-6 and TRBJ1-1, with 7 bases fitting TRBD1. Losses at the gene ends were 1 base for V and 6 bases for J; bases not matched to a gene: 9. The CDR3 runs 15 residues. Germline V gene data show CDR1 as SGHDT and CDR2 as YYEEEE. The CDR3 nucleotides are TGTGCCAGCAGCTTGACGGACAGGCTAAACTCTGAAGCTTTCTTT. Translated: CASSLTDRLNSEAFF.

The chain carries TRBV29-1 and TRBJ1-1; D call uncertain. The V end lost 6 bases, the J end lost 6 bases, and 14 bases lay between the germline ends. CDR3 length: 12 amino acids. Germline values: CDR1 SQVTM, CDR2 ANQGSEA. The CDR3 reads CSVRQRGAEAFF. The CDR3 bases are TGCAGCGTCCGTCAGCGGGGAGCTGAAGCTTTCTTT.

This clonotype was counted between two and nine times. The chain has TRBV5-1 and TRBJ2-1; 11 positions match TRBD2. The CDR3 sequence is 16 residues long. With 3 bases clipped from V and 4 bases from J, the junction kept 6 bases outside the gene matches. CDR1 is SGHRS and CDR2 is YFSETQ in the germline V gene. CDR3 residues: CASSYGTSGVYNEQFF. Written as DNA, the CDR3 is TGCGCCAGCAGCTATGGGACTAGCGGAGTTTACAATGAGCAGTTCTTC.

The table lists this clonotype with a few counts. The V call is TRBV27, the J call TRBJ1-1; D remains ambiguous. The CDR3 is 14 residues long. Germline values: CDR1 MNHEY, CDR2 SMNVEV (reference sequence). Deletions cut 3 bases from V and 0 bases from J, with 8 bases between. CDR3 nucleotides: TGTGCCAGCAGTTTTACGCGCATGAACACTGAAGCTTTCTTT. This translates into CASSFTRMNTEAFF.

The genes are TRBV10-3 and TRBJ2-2, with no clear D. V was shortened by 2 bases and J by 1 base, with 8 bases between the two germline ends. CDR1 and CDR2 from the germline V gene are ENHRY and SYGVKD. The CDR3 spans 15 residues. The CDR3 loop is CAISEAGLNTGELFF. CDR3 coding DNA: TGTGCCATCAGTGAGGCAGGCCTGAACACCGGGGAGCTGTTTTTT.

The rearrangement links TRBV4-2 to TRBJ2-3; perhaps TRBD2 as D (6 bases). V lost 1 base and J 2 bases, leaving 10 bases between the germline ends. The CDR3 spans 15 residues. Germline-derived CDR1 and CDR2 are LGHNA and YNFKEQ. The CDR3, as DNA: TGTGCCAGCAGCCAAGCCGGGAGTACCACAGATACGCAGTATTTT. Translating gives CASSQAGSTTDTQYF.

The CDR3 DNA reads as TGTGCCAGCACCCCTGAGTGGAACACTGAAGCTTTCTTT. This encodes CASTPEWNTEAFF. The genes are TRBV12-3 or TRBV12-4 and TRBJ1-1; unclear D gene. V lost 7 bases and J 1 base, leaving 10 bases between the germline ends. The CDR3 extends over 13 amino acids.

CDR3 bases: TGTGCCAGCAGCTTGGACGGGACAGGCTCTAACTATGGCTACACCTTC. This translates into CASSLDGTGSNYGYTF. The V gene is TRBV5-5, the J gene TRBJ1-2, with TRBD1 matching over 8 bases. The CDR3 has 16 amino acids. Unmatched junction bases numbered 4, after V lost 0 bases and J lost 0 bases. Germline loops: CDR1 SGHKS, CDR2 YYEKEE (reference sequence).

This clonotype appeared a few times. V usage is TRBV7-9 and J usage is TRBJ2-3; perhaps D is TRBD1 or TRBD2 (7 bases each). Germline values: CDR1 SEHNR, CDR2 FQNEAQ (reference sequence). The V end lost 8 bases, the J end lost 6 bases, and 24 bases lay between the germline ends. This CDR3 region has 16 residues. CDR3 residues: CASRASGFKGADTQYF. CDR3 DNA sequence: TGTGCCAGCCGGGCTAGCGGCTTTAAGGGGGCCGATACGCAGTATTTT.

This clonotype appeared many times. V is TRBV29-1 and J is TRBJ1-1; D perhaps matches TRBD1 (5 bases). Germline V gene data show CDR1 as SQVTM and CDR2 as ANQGSEA. The CDR3 runs 13 residues. V dropped 4 bases and J dropped 6 bases, with 15 bases sitting between them. The CDR3, as DNA: TGCAGCGTTGTGACGGGGGGAAGAGCTGAAGCTTTCTTT. This gives the protein CSVVTGGRAEAFF.

This rearrangement joins TRBV7-2 to TRBJ2-7; 7 nucleotides match TRBD1. The CDR3 length is 13 residues. The V gene's germline CDR1 is SGHTA and CDR2 FQGNSA. Trimming took 5 bases from V and 9 from J; bases not matched to a gene: 10. CDR3 nucleotides: TGTGCCAGCAGCGTGGGACAGCCAGGTTGGCAGTACTTC. Amino acid sequence: CASSVGQPGWQYF.

This clonotype occurred a few times. The chain employs TRBV27 and TRBJ1-4, with 8 bases aligning to TRBD1. CDR3 length equals 15 residues. In germline, CDR1 is MNHEY, CDR2 SMNVEV (reference sequence). The V gene end was trimmed by 5 bases and the J gene end by 7 bases; junction bases not matched to a gene: 9. CDR3 amino acids: CASSTRTGTSEKLFF. CDR3 in DNA: TGTGCCAGCAGTACGCGGACAGGGACCAGTGAAAAACTGTTTTTT.

Only a few counts were recorded for this clonotype. The chain employs TRBV15 and TRBJ2-7; the match to TRBD2 covers 9 bases. V was pared by 0 bases and J by 3 bases, with 6 bases of the junction left unmatched. This CDR3 contains 16 residues. CDR1 is LNHNV, CDR2 YYDKDF, per germline (reference sequence). For the CDR3, the DNA is TGTGCCACCAGCAGAGATAAGGCTAGCGGGATCTACGAGCAGTACTTC. This translates into CATSRDKASGIYEQYF.

This clonotype came up a few times. CDR3 nucleotides: TGCGCCAGCAGCTTGGGGCAGAAATATGGCTACACCTTC. Its translation: CASSLGQKYGYTF. This chain links TRBV5-1 with TRBJ1-2; D remains ambiguous. This CDR3 spans 13 amino acids. The germline V gene has CDR1 SGHRS and CDR2 YFSETQ. Trimming removed 0 bases at V and 5 bases at J, with 8 bases between.

The V gene is TRBV7-7, the J gene TRBJ2-2; TRBD1 matches at 7 bases. There are 15 residues in the CDR3. V dropped 3 bases and J dropped 3; count of bases not matched to a gene: 4. From germline, CDR1 is SSHAT and CDR2 FNYEAQ (reference sequence). CDR3 protein: CASSFGTAHTGELFF. The CDR3 nucleotides are TGTGCCAGCAGCTTCGGGACAGCTCACACCGGGGAGCTGTTTTTT.

The table lists this clonotype with many counts. The chain has TRBV12-3 or TRBV12-4 and TRBJ2-7; 10 nucleotides match TRBD1. Losses at the gene ends were 5 bases for V and 5 bases for J; bases not matched to a gene: 9. The CDR3 is 15 amino acids. The CDR3, as DNA: TGTGCCAGCAGTGACTCCGGGACAGGGGTGGACGAGCAGTACTTC. This sequence encodes CASSDSGTGVDEQYF.

The chain combines TRBV5-1 with TRBJ2-1, with 13 bases identical to TRBD2. CDR1 and CDR2 (germline): SGHRS, YFSETQ. J lost 7 bases, V lost 4 bases, and 14 bases had no gene match. The CDR3 extends over 18 amino acids. CDR3 sequence: CASSPRYGTSGNPNEQFF. Here the CDR3 DNA reads TGCGCCAGCAGCCCCCGATACGGGACTAGCGGGAACCCGAATGAGCAGTTCTTC. Full variable domain (remainder filled in from reference TRBV5-1 and TRBJ2-1): KAGVTQTPRYLIKTRGQQVTLSCSPISGHRSVSWYQQTPGQGLQFLFEYFSETQRNKGNFPGRFSGRQFSNSRSEMNVSTLELGDSALYLCASSPRYGTSGNPNEQFFGPGTRLTVL.

This clonotype has more than one count but fewer than ten. The J gene is TRBJ2-5, the V gene TRBV12-3 or TRBV12-4; D might be TRBD2 (7 bases). V lost 5 bases and J 5 bases, leaving 15 bases between the germline ends. The CDR3 totals 14 residues. In DNA form, the CDR3 reads TGTGCCAGCAGTCTGGGGGGGGGCATGGAGACCCAGTACTTC. The encoded protein is CASSLGGGMETQYF.

The genes are TRBV9 and TRBJ2-1, with 7 bases aligning to TRBD2. The CDR3 has 13 residues. Germline V CDR1 and CDR2: SGDLS, YYNGEE. After removal of 0 bases from V and 6 bases from J, the junction contained 0 bases not matched to a gene. The CDR3 here is CASSVGGGNEQFF. CDR3 nucleotide sequence: TGTGCCAGCAGCGTAGGCGGGGGCAATGAGCAGTTCTTC.

V is TRBV11-2 and J is TRBJ2-1; D uncertain. CDR1 and CDR2 from the germline V gene are SGHAT and FQNNGV. The CDR3 is made up of 18 amino acids. V was trimmed by 4 bases and J by 0 bases, leaving 19 bases between them. CDR3 in amino acids: CASSSTSSMVSSYNEQFF. The CDR3 DNA sequence: TGTGCCAGCAGCTCAACTTCCAGTATGGTGAGCTCCTACAATGAGCAGTTCTTC.

This clonotype was counted only a few times. This sequence joins TRBV6-2 or TRBV6-3 and TRBJ1-5, with 8 bases identical to TRBD1. From germline, CDR1 is MNHEY and CDR2 SVGEGT. CDR3 length equals 15 residues. The V gene end was trimmed by 7 bases and the J gene end by 3 bases; junction bases not matched to a gene: 8. The CDR3 sequence: CASTLDRGYNQPQHF. For the CDR3, the DNA is TGTGCCAGCACCTTAGACAGGGGTTACAATCAGCCCCAGCATTTT.

This clonotype was seen more than once but under ten times. V gene TRBV5-1 combines with J gene TRBJ2-1, with 13 bases fitting TRBD2. Per the germline V gene, CDR1 is SGHRS and CDR2 is YFSETQ. J lost 8 bases, V lost 2 bases, and 7 bases had no gene match. CDR3 length: 16 residues. The CDR3 sequence is CASSLGLAGVGDEQFF. DNA of the CDR3: TGCGCCAGCAGCTTAGGACTAGCGGGAGTAGGGGATGAGCAGTTCTTC.

The sample holds a few counts of this clonotype. V usage is TRBV20-1 and J usage is TRBJ2-1, with D uncertain. Trimming removed 6 bases from V and 8 bases from J, with 17 bases in between. CDR1 and CDR2 (germline): DFQATT, SNEGSKA (reference sequence). CDR3 size: 13 residues. DNA for the CDR3: TGCAGTGCCATTAGACGGCCCCAGGATGAGCAGTTCTTC. Protein: CSAIRRPQDEQFF.

The chain is built from TRBV24-1 and TRBJ2-1, with unresolved D. The germline CDR1 and CDR2 sequences are KGHDR and SFDVKD. Trimming took 5 bases from V and 3 from J, leaving 10 bases between them. CDR3 length: 14 residues. The CDR3 reads CATSGQRDYNEQFF. The CDR3 region has the DNA TGTGCCACCAGTGGCCAACGTGACTACAATGAGCAGTTCTTC.

This clonotype was counted only a few times. The gene calls are TRBV12-3 or TRBV12-4 and TRBJ1-4; 8 bases are a match to TRBD1. This CDR3 contains 14 residues. J lost 8 bases, V lost 6 bases, and 8 bases had no gene match. The chain's CDR3 is CASRRTGSLEKLFF. The CDR3 DNA reads TGTGCCAGCAGGAGGACAGGGAGTCTAGAAAAACTGTTTTTT.

The genes are TRBV5-5 and TRBJ1-2; D possibly corresponds to TRBD1 (6 bases). The CDR3 has 15 residues. Looked up from germline, CDR1 is SGHKS and CDR2 is YYEKEE (reference sequence). V was trimmed by 2 bases and J by 0 bases, leaving 11 bases between them. The DNA of the CDR3 is TGTGCCAGCAGCTTTGCGGGGGGCCCTAACTATGGCTACACCTTC. Protein product: CASSFAGGPNYGYTF.